Listed below are T cell receptor beta chains from one sample, sequenced in a study of OX40 agonist ivuxolimab in advanced cancers. Measured with immunoSEQ multiplex PCR; TCRdb has only the in-frame clones, and not every one. The sample comprises about 88,000 clones, around 82% of which are singletons, and 3.5% to 4.5% rests with the top ten. The sample was CD4+ or CD8+ T cells sorted from blood, taken in a trial of the OX40 agonist ivuxolimab. The receptors stem from an adult with an advanced solid tumor such as melanoma, head and neck, liver or kidney cancer. The CDR3 runs from the conserved cysteine through the conserved F or W. Rows may omit the clone size; those that give it use once, few, many or a size class.

V gene: TRBV28; clone size: NA; CDR3 protein: CASIRRGQGPYEQYF
V gene: TRBV27; clone size: NA; CDR3 protein: CASSLSRNQGPNTEAFF
V gene: TRBV18; clone size: NA; CDR3 protein: CASSPPGWETTGELFF
V gene: TRBV11-2; clone size: NA; CDR3 protein: CASSPGSARNEQFF
V gene: TRBV10-1; clone size: NA; CDR3 protein: CASSGGASTDTQYF
V gene: TRBV7-2; clone size: once; CDR3 protein: CASSLGAGATGELFF
V gene: TRBV5-1; clone size: NA; CDR3 protein: CASSLQGNEQFF
V gene: TRBV5-1; clone size: few; CDR3 protein: CASRLAGYTGELFF
V gene: TRBV10-3; clone size: NA; CDR3 protein: CAISGNLWEKLFF
V gene: TRBV5-8; clone size: NA; CDR3 protein: CASSLQGATYNEQFF
V gene: TRBV19; clone size: NA; CDR3 protein: CASSTTPYPLAGDNEQFF
V gene: TRBV11-3; clone size: NA; CDR3 protein: CASSFFGTGAYEQYF
V gene: TRBV18; clone size: NA; CDR3 protein: CASSPDSPTGGELFF
V gene: TRBV28; clone size: NA; CDR3 protein: CASIDRVADTQYF
V gene: TRBV6-5; clone size: NA; CDR3 protein: CASSNPGDSEAFF
V gene: TRBV27; clone size: NA; CDR3 protein: CASSRGFEQYF
V gene: TRBV6-5; clone size: NA; CDR3 protein: CASSSWTSGAGEQYF
V gene: TRBV7-2; clone size: many; CDR3 protein: CASSSSQQGAYYGYTF
V gene: TRBV7-9; clone size: NA; CDR3 protein: CASSQHGEAFF
V gene: TRBV5-4; clone size: NA; CDR3 protein: CASRRTSGANEQYF
V gene: TRBV5-4; clone size: once; CDR3 protein: CASSLGGQFDSPLHF
V gene: TRBV5-1; clone size: NA; CDR3 protein: CASGEKRERDEQFF
V gene: TRBV7-9; clone size: few; CDR3 protein: CASSEILAGGTTDTQYF
V gene: TRBV6-5; clone size: NA; CDR3 protein: CASSKRVEGYEQYF
V gene: TRBV18; clone size: NA; CDR3 protein: CASSPGPSYEQYF
V gene: TRBV6-5; clone size: NA; CDR3 protein: CASSLPGYEQYF
V gene: TRBV6-1; clone size: NA; CDR3 protein: CASSDWGPAVDEQFF
V gene: TRBV9; clone size: NA; CDR3 protein: CASSVGGDTGELFF
V gene: TRBV7-2; clone size: NA; CDR3 protein: CASSLVAGADTGELFF
V gene: TRBV7-9; clone size: NA; CDR3 protein: CASSLPGALEQFF
V gene: TRBV14; clone size: few; CDR3 protein: CASSLTGTSGRPYF
V gene: TRBV19; clone size: NA; CDR3 protein: CASRLRDRGGQPQHF
V gene: TRBV28; clone size: NA; CDR3 protein: CASTRGTGYNQPQHF
V gene: TRBV9; clone size: few; CDR3 protein: CASSSPLGRDGTEAFF
V gene: TRBV7-8; clone size: NA; CDR3 protein: CASSLAGRVENEQYF